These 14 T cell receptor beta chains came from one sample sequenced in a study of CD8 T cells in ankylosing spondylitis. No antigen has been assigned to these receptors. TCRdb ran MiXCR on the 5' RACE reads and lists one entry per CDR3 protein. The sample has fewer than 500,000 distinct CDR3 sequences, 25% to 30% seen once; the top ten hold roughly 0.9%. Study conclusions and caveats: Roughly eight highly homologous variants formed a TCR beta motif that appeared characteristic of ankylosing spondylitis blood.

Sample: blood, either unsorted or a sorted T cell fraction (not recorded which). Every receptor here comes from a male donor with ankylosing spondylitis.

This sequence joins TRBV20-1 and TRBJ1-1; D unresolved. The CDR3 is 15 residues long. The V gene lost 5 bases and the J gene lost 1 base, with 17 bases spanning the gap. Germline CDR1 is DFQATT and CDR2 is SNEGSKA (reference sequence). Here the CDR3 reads CSAPDNLGPNTEAFF. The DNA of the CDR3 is TGCAGTGCTCCCGATAATCTCGGACCGAACACTGAAGCTTTCTTT.

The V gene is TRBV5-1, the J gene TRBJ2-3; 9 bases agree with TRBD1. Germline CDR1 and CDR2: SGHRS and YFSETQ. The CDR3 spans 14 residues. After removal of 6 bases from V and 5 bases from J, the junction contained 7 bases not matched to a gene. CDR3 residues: CASNPNRGRDTQYF. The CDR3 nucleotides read TGCGCCAGCAACCCTAACAGGGGGCGAGATACGCAGTATTTT.

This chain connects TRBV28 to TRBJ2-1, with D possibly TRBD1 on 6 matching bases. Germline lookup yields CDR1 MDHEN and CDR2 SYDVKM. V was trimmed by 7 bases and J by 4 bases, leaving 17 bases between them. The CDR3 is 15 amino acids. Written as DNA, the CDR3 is TGTGCCAGCACGGATTCCAGGGGCCGGTACAATGAGCAGTTCTTC. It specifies CASTDSRGRYNEQFF.

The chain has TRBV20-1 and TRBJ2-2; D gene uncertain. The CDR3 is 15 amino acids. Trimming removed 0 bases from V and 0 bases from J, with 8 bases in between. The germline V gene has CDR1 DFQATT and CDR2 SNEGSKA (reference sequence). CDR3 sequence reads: CSARDPFANTGELFF. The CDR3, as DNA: TGCAGTGCTAGAGATCCGTTCGCGAACACCGGGGAGCTGTTTTTT.

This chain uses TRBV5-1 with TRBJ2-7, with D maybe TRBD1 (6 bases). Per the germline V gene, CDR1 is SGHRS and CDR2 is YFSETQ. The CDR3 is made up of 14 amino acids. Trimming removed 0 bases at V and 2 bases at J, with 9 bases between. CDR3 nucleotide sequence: TGCGCCAGCAGCTTGGTAGGACAGCCCTACGAGCAGTACGTC. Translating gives CASSLVGQPYEQYV.

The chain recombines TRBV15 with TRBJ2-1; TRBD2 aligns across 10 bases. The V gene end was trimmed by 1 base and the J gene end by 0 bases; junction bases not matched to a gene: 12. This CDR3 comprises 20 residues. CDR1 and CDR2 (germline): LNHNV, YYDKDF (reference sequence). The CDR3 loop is CATSRALGLAVRSSYNEQFF. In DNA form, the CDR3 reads TGTGCCACCAGCAGAGCCCTTGGACTAGCGGTACGAAGCTCCTACAATGAGCAGTTCTTC.

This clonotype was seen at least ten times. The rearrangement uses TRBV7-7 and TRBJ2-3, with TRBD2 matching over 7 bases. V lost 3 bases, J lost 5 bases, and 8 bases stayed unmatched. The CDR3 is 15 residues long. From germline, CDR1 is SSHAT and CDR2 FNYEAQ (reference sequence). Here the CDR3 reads CASSFGGSTRDTQYF. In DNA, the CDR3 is TGTGCCAGCAGCTTCGGCGGGAGCACTAGAGATACGCAGTATTTT. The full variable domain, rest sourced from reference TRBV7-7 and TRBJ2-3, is GAGVSQSPRYKVTKRGQDVTLRCDPISSHATLYWYQQALGQGPEFLTYFNYEAQPDKSGLPSDRFSAERPEGSISTLTIQRTEQRDSAMYRCASSFGGSTRDTQYFGPGTRLTVL.

CDR3 sequence (DNA): TGCAGCGTTGTGCCCAATCCCCACAATGAGCAGTTCTTC. Amino acids: CSVVPNPHNEQFF. V and J are TRBV29-1 and TRBJ2-1; unclear D gene. CDR1 is SQVTM, CDR2 ANQGSEA, per germline. V dropped 4 bases and J dropped 5 bases, with 12 bases sitting between them. There are 13 residues in the CDR3.

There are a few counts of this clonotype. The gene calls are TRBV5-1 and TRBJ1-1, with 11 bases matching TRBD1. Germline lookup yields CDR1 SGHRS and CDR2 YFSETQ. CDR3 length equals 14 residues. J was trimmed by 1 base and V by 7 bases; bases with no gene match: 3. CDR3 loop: CASAGQGGNTEAFF. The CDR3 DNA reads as TGCGCCAGCGCGGGACAGGGGGGGAACACTGAAGCTTTCTTT.

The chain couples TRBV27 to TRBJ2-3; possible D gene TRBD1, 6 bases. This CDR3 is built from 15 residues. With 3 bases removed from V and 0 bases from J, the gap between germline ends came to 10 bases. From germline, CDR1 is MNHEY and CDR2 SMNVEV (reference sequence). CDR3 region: CASSLWDTSTDTQYF. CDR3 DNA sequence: TGTGCCAGCAGTTTGTGGGACACCAGCACAGATACGCAGTATTTT.

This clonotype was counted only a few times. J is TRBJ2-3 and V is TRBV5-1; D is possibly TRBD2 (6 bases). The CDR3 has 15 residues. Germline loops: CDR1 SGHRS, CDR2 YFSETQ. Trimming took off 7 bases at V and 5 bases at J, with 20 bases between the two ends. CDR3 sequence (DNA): TGCGCCAGCGCCCCTACGGAGGGAAGGAAAGATACGCAGTATTTT. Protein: CASAPTEGRKDTQYF.

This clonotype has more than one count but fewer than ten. CDR3 coding DNA: TGCAGTGCTAGCCTAGCGGGACAGGCTAGGGAGCAGTACTTC. Protein product: CSASLAGQAREQYF. The gene calls are TRBV20-1 and TRBJ2-7; tentatively, D is TRBD2 (9 bases). CDR1 is DFQATT, CDR2 SNEGSKA, per germline (reference sequence). This CDR3 is built from 14 residues. With 3 bases removed from V and 7 bases from J, the gap between germline ends came to 19 bases.

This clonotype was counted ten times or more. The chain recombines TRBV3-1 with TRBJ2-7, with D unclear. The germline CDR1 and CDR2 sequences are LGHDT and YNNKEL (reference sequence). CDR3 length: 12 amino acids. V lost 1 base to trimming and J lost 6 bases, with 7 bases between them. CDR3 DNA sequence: TGTGCCAGCAGCCAAGCCGAGTCCGAGCAGTACTTC. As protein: CASSQAESEQYF.

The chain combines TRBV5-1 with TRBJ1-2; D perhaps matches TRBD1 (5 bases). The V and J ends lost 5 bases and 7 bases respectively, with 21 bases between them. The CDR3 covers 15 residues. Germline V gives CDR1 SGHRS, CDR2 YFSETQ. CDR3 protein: CASSCLDPGACGYTF. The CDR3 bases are TGCGCCAGCAGTTGTTTGGACCCCGGGGCTTGTGGCTACACCTTC. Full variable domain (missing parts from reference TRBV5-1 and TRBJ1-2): KAGVTQTPRYLIKTRGQQVTLSCSPISGHRSVSWYQQTPGQGLQFLFEYFSETQRNKGNFPGRFSGRQFSNSRSEMNVSTLELGDSALYLCASSCLDPGACGYTFGSGTRLTVV.